This T cell receptor beta chain was retrieved from a study of T cells in Graves' hyperthyroidism and ophthalmopathy. Broader study findings: The model identified upcoming ophthalmopathy a median about 7.1 months ahead of onset.

Patients having uncontrolled infection, another autoimmune disease, pregnancy or lactation were not included. RNA transcripts served as the template for amplifying TCR beta CDR3 regions. Carried out on the TCR CDR3, a first-round RT-PCR used the HTBI primer set. TCRdb ran MiXCR on the multiplex PCR reads and lists one entry per CDR3 protein. Here the sample spans 220,000 or so distinct CDR3 sequences, roughly 15% being singletons. The length of the CDR3 is 16 residues. The junction had 10 bases not matched to a gene; V was cut back by 5 bases and J by 5 bases. Concerning this clonotype itself: What it binds is not known.

The chain links TRBV12-3 or TRBV12-4 to TRBJ1-1, with TRBD1 matching over 11 bases. The sequenced sample consisted of blood. The TCR was taken from a woman under 30 with Graves' ophthalmopathy. The CDR3 bases are TGTGCCAGCAGTACTCTCGGGACAGGGGGAAGGACTGAAGCTTTCTTT. Amino acid sequence: CASSTLGTGGRTEAFF.